This T cell receptor (beta chain) is drawn from a study of T cell responses to AZD1222 COVID-19 vaccine (dated by TCRdb to the early 2020s). As for the study more broadly: Because spike-specific TCR depth and breadth did not differ between the two schedules, AZD1222 recipients who got a second dose at roughly 4 weeks were pooled with those who got a second dose at roughly 12 weeks. Trial participants were enrolled by age into subgroups of 18-55, 56-69 and 70-plus years, and around 150, 28 and 57 TCR-sequenced participants, respectively, were included in these subgroups. A total of about 230 trial participants underwent TCR sequencing, of whom about 210 received two doses of AZD1222 and around 25 received two doses of the MenACWY control vaccine.

Overall results and qualifications from the work: Conclusions about previously exposed vaccinees are limited, since just six AZD1222 recipients were seropositive for SARS-CoV-2 at baseline. The 56-69-year group was small, and its depth increase did not reach significance, likely because of low power. Vaccine-associated CD4 TCRs spanned the whole spike protein, with dominant responses in regions 160-218 and 743-854. Because no samples from the day 14 peak response were available, repertoires could be characterized only after the peak T cell response. Participants were mostly white British and included more females than males, and it was suggested by the authors that clonal diversity may have been underestimated. Nearly half of unique spike-specific TCRs reportedly recognized epitopes outside regions mutated in the B.1.351 and B.1.1.7 variants. A significant rise in spike-specific TCR breadth and depth was observed after two AZD1222 doses relative to day 0 and relative to MenACWY recipients.

According to the study, the label for this sample's time point signals: baseline before first vaccination. Vaccinee samples were obtained from the UK trials COV001 and COV002, which included a single-blind randomized controlled phase 2/3 trial of AZD1222 (ChAdOx1 nCoV-19) in healthy adults. Trial participant PBMC samples were collected at day 0 and day 28 after the second dose for TCRbeta chain sequencing. This clone was detected only once. This clone's antigen is unknown. Base qualities are not recorded, but no much larger clone differs from it by a single base. The CDR3 regions of human TCRbeta chains were analyzed by immunosequencing. The source study handled its data this way. TCRs in the repertoires were compared against a reference library of SARS-CoV-2-specific TCRs that had been generated with the MIRA antigen-specificity platform. Breadth was defined as the fraction of unique TCRs that were SARS-CoV-2-associated, and depth was defined as the fraction of total T cells that were SARS-CoV-2-associated. Using the MIRA data, each spike-specific TCR was assigned both to the spike region to which the TCR was reactive and to a CD4 or CD8 class. Log10-transformed breadth and depth values were compared by one-way ANOVA with Sidak's multiple comparisons tests. Entries here come from immuneACCESS through TCRdb and include only in-frame sequences with V and J called. Some clones fail to appear in such tables; in the studies checked, an unresolved V gene covers under half of the shortfall, and the cause of the remainder is unknown. V, J and clone size were drawn from that table, and D and trimming were deduced from the DNA. The sample table contains roughly 150,000 clones; only one count was recorded for just over 90% of them. The ten biggest clones cover roughly 5% of the sample.

The sequenced sample was peripheral blood, obtained on day 0 of AZD1222 vaccination. The sequence was obtained from an adult in good health.

The CDR3 reads CSVEPTMGVSSTEAFF. The DNA sequence is given as TGCAGCGTTGAGCCCACCATGGGGGTGTCCTCGACTGAAGCTTTCTTT. Rearrangement joined TRBV29-1 to TRBJ1-1; TRBD1 is perhaps the D gene, given 5 matching bases. Relative to germline, V is 3 bases shorter and J is 5 bases shorter, with 22 bases between their ends. The CDR3 starts with the cysteine, ends with the phenylalanine, and has 16 residues. Only the CDR3 DNA stays, 48 bases, in frame from base 1. Reading the germline V gene gives CDR1 SQVTM and CDR2 ANQGSEA.